This TCR beta chain was sequenced in a study of cytomegalovirus exposure and HLA in healthy donors. Study overall: The 120 validation repertoires, a later analysis reported, used the same platform as the 700 or so repertoires from the first cohort. Study-level results: A later analysis found first-cohort TCR clusters tended to co-occur in the 90 to 150 validation repertoires. Most TCR sequences were rare, but some public TCRs occurred in many donors. It was confirmed in vitro that a few of the CMV-associated chains were specific for CMV antigens.

The method was immunoSEQ multiplex PCR; TCRdb's version includes in-frame clones alone and lacks a portion of them. The sample holds approximately 150,000 clones, approximately 91% seen once. Details on this clone: Its specificity is unknown.

CDR3 length: 13 amino acids. Trimming removed 4 bases from V and 0 bases from J; junction bases left unmatched: 3. CDR1 and CDR2 from the germline V gene are SQVTM and ANQGSEA. This sequence joins TRBV29-1 and TRBJ2-7, with 7 nucleotides matching TRBD2. The sequence was obtained from a woman in her late teens or twenties in good health and CMV-seropositive. The specimen sequenced was PBMCs. CDR3 nucleotides: TGCAGCGTTGTTGGGACTAACTCCTACGAGCAGTACTTC. It specifies CSVVGTNSYEQYF.